The clone carrying this T cell receptor (beta chain) was observed at least ten times. Its matching antigen is unknown. CDR3 length equals 18 residues. The V and J ends lost 6 bases and 6 bases, in that order; junction bases with no gene match: 20. Looked up from germline, CDR1 is KGHSH and CDR2 is LQKENI. The use of a sample-barcoded 5' primer and a J-beta primer mix characterized a second PCR of roughly 6 to 12 cycles. TCRdb independently ran MiXCR on the 5' RACE reads; one entry per CDR3 protein. This sample yields 550,000 to 800,000 distinct CDR3 sequences, of which 32% are seen a single time; 15% belongs to the top ten. Donation came from healthy Caucasian individuals in Russia who were aged roughly 6 to 95. No fewer than 6 micrograms of total RNA were isolated from every sample. The sample is drawn from a study of blood T cells in healthy people across ages. Study-level findings and limits: Estimated diversity across one million T cells was deemed an underestimate.

The receptor's source is a woman of 80 years or more in good health. Sequenced input: blood. The chain links TRBV18 to TRBJ2-1, with 7 bases matching TRBD1. CDR3 loop: CASSKGPRQGLGGNEQFF. For the CDR3, the DNA is TGTGCCAGCTCCAAAGGCCCTAGACAGGGCCTAGGTGGCAATGAGCAGTTCTTC.